This T cell receptor beta chain derives from a study of cytomegalovirus exposure and HLA in healthy donors. Study-wide results and limits: Common viral pathogens were later found to be apparently linked to several of the most significant clusters. A missense DCLRE1C variant was associated with V- and J-gene trimming of TCR beta chains in a later analysis, and an independent cohort replicated the association.

PCR was performed using 60 Vbeta and 13 Jbeta primers. Here immunoSEQ multiplex PCR was the method, and the copy in TCRdb shows in-frame clones only, minus some. This table holds about 130,000 clones, around 77% found once. The CDR3 covers 15 residues. Germline trimming cut 3 bases from V and 9 bases from J; bases unmatched to any gene: 11. Germline CDR1 and CDR2: SGHRS and YFSETQ. With regard to this clone: What it binds is not known.

The sequenced material came from PBMCs. This receptor was taken from a woman between 40 and 50 years old in good health and CMV-seropositive. The chain links TRBV5-1 to TRBJ2-1; 8 nucleotides agree with TRBD2. The CDR3 loop reads CASSSGTSVYGEQFF. In nucleotides, the CDR3 is TGCGCCAGCAGCTCCGGGACTAGTGTATACGGTGAGCAGTTCTTC. The full variable domain, rest sourced from reference TRBV5-1 and TRBJ2-1, is KAGVTQTPRYLIKTRGQQVTLSCSPISGHRSVSWYQQTPGQGLQFLFEYFSETQRNKGNFPGRFSGRQFSNSRSEMNVSTLELGDSALYLCASSSGTSVYGEQFFGPGTRLTVL.